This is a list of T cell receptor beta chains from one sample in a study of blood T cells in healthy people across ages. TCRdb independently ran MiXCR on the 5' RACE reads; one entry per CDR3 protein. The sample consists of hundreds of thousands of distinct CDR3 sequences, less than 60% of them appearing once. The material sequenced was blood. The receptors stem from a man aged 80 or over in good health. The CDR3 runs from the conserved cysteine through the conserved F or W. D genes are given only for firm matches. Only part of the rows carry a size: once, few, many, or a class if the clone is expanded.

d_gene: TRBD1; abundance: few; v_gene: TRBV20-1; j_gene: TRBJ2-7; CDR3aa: CSAKGTGGRYEQYF; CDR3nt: TGCAGTGCTAAAGGGACAGGGGGCCGTTACGAGCAGTACTTC
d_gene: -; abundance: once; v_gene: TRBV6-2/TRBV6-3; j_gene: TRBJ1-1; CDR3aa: CASSSATDQHGSAFF; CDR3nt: TGTGCCAGCAGTTCCGCCACCGATCAACACGGGAGCGCTTTCTTT
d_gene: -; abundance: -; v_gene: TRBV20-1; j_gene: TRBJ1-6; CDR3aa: CIARARQNSPLHF; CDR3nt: TGCATTGCTAGAGCCCGACAGAATTCACCCCTCCACTTT
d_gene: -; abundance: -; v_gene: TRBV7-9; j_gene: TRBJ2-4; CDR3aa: CASNTNRDPGNIQYF; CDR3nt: TGTGCCAGCAATACGAATAGGGACCCGGGTAACATTCAGTACTTC
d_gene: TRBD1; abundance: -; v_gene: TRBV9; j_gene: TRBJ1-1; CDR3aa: CASSARKTGGNTEAFF; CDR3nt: TGTGCCAGCAGCGCCAGAAAGACAGGGGGGAACACTGAAGCTTTCTTT
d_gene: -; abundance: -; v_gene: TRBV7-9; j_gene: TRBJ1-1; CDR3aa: CASSADMWGTEAFF; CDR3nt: TGTGCCAGCAGCGCAGACATGTGGGGGACTGAAGCTTTCTTT
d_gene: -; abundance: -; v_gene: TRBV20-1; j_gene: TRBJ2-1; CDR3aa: CSVSGQFGNEQFF; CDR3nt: TGCAGTGTAAGCGGGCAGTTCGGCAATGAGCAGTTCTTC
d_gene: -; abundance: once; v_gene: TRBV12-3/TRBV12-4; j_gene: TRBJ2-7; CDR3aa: CASSFRKIFINEQYF; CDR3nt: TGTGCCAGCAGTTTCCGGAAGATATTCATCAACGAGCAGTACTTC
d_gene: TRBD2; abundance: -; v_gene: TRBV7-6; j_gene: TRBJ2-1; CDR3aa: CASSLSSARLAGYNEQFF; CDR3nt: TGTGCCAGCAGCTTATCGTCCGCTCGACTAGCGGGTTACAATGAGCAGTTCTTC
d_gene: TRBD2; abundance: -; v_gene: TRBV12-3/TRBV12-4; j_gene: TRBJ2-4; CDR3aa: CASTHPRASGKNIQYF; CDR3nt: TGTGCCAGCACGCACCCCAGGGCTAGCGGGAAAAACATTCAGTACTTC
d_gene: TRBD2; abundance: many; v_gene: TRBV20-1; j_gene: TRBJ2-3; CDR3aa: CSATNFASGSRTDTQYF; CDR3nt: TGCAGTGCTACTAACTTCGCTAGCGGGAGTCGTACAGATACGCAGTATTTT
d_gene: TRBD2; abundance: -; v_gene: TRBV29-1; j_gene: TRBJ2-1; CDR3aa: CSSAGTSGTHVEQFF; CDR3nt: TGCAGCTCCGCGGGGACTAGCGGGACCCACGTGGAGCAGTTCTTC
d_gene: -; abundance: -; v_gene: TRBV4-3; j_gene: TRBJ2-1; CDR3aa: CASSQDPPYGGMNNEQFF; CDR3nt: TGCGCCAGCAGCCAAGATCCCCCCTATGGCGGGATGAACAATGAGCAGTTCTTC
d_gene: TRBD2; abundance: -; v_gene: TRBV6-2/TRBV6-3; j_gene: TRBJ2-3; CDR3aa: CASSIGLAGVIDTQYF; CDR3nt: TGTGCCAGCAGCATCGGACTAGCGGGAGTTATAGATACGCAGTATTTT
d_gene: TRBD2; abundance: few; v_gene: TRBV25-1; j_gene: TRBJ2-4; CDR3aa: CASSEYTSGKNIQYF; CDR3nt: TGTGCCAGCAGTGAATATACTAGCGGGAAAAACATTCAGTACTTC
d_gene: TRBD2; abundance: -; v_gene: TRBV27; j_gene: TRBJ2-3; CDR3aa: CASSLGRLAGDTQYF; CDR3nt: TGTGCCAGCAGTTTAGGGCGACTAGCGGGAGATACGCAGTATTTT
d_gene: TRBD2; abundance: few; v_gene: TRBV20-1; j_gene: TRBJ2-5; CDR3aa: CSATSREGRVETQYF; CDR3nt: TGCAGTGCTACCTCTCGGGAGGGTAGGGTGGAGACCCAGTACTTC
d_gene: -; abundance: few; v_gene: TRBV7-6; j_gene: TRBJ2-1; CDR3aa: CASSLAWANDEQFF; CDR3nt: TGTGCCAGCAGCCTAGCTTGGGCTAACGATGAGCAGTTCTTC
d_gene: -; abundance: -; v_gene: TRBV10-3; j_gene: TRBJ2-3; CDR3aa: CAIRWSGASTDTQYF; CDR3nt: TGTGCCATCAGATGGAGTGGTGCTAGCACAGATACGCAGTATTTT
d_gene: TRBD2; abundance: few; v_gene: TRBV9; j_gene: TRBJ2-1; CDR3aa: CASSARTSANEQFF; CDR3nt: TGTGCCAGCAGCGCCCGGACTAGCGCGAATGAGCAGTTCTTC
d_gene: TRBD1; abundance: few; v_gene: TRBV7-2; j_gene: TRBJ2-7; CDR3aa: CASSLSYSGTGTYEQYF; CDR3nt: TGTGCCAGCAGCTTGAGTTACAGTGGGACAGGGACCTACGAGCAGTACTTC
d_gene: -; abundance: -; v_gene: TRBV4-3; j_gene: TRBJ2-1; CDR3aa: CASSQDTGVYSYNEQFF; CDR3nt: TGCGCCAGCAGCCAAGATACGGGGGTTTACTCCTACAATGAGCAGTTCTTC
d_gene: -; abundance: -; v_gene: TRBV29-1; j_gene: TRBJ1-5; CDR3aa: CSVGTALDQPQHF; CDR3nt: TGCAGCGTTGGGACAGCGTTAGACCAGCCCCAGCATTTT
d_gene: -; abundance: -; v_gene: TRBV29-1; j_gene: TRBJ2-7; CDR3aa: CSVVIAYEQYF; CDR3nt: TGCAGCGTTGTAATCGCCTACGAGCAGTACTTC
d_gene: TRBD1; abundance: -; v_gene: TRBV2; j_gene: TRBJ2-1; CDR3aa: CASSATGASYNEQFF; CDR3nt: TGTGCCAGCAGCGCGACAGGGGCTTCTTACAATGAGCAGTTCTTC
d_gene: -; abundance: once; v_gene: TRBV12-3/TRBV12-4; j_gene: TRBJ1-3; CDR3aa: CASSPRASGGNTIYF; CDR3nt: TGTGCCAGCAGCCCCCGGGCTTCGGGAGGAAACACCATATATTTT
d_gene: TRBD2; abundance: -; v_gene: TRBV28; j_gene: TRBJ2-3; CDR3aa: CASSSGTTITDTQYF; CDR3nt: TGTGCCAGCAGTTCCGGGACTACCATCACAGATACGCAGTATTTT
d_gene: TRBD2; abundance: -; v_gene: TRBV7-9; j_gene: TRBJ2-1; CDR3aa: CASRAGVGNEQFF; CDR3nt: TGTGCCAGCAGAGCGGGGGTGGGGAATGAGCAGTTCTTC
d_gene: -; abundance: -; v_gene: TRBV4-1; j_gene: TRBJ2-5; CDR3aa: CASSQVPFQETQYF; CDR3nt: TGCGCCAGCAGCCAAGTCCCTTTCCAAGAGACCCAGTACTTC
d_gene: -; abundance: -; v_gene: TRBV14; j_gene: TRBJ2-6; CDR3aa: CASSRAEGANVLTF; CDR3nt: TGTGCCAGCAGCCGAGCTGAAGGGGCCAACGTCCTGACTTTC
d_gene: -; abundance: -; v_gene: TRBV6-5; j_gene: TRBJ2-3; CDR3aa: CASRRALVADTQYF; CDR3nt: TGTGCCAGCAGACGTGCGTTGGTGGCAGATACGCAGTATTTT
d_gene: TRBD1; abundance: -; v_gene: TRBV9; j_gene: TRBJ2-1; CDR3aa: CASSVLGDSSYNEQFF; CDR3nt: TGTGCCAGCAGCGTATTAGGGGACAGCTCCTACAATGAGCAGTTCTTC
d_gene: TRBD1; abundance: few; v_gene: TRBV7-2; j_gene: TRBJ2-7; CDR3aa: CASSPPRTGVFSYEQYF; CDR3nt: TGTGCCAGCAGCCCCCCCCGGACAGGGGTCTTCTCCTACGAGCAGTACTTC
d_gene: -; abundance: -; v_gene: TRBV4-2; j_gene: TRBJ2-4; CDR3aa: CASSQPSGPGYYNEQYF; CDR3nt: TGTGCCAGCAGCCAACCGAGTGGACCCGGTTACTACAATGAGCAGTACTTC
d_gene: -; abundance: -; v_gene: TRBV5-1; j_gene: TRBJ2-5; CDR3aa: CASSSTPGRETQYF; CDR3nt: TGCGCCAGCAGCTCCACCCCGGGGCGAGAGACCCAGTACTTC
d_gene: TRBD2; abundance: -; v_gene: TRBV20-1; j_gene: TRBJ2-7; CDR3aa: CSARVYPSGSYNEQYF; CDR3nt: TGCAGTGCTAGAGTCTACCCTAGCGGCTCCTACAATGAGCAGTACTTC
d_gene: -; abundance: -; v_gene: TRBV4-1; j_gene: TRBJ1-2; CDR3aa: CTSSRVSFDFTNYGYTF; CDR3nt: TGCACCAGCAGCCGCGTCTCGTTCGATTTCACTAACTATGGCTACACCTTC
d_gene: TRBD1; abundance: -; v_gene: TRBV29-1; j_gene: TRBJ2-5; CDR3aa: CSVARDRWTETQYF; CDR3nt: TGCAGCGTCGCCCGGGACAGGTGGACAGAGACCCAGTACTTC
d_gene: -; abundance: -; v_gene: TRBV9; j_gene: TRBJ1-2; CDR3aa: CASSPTGSHGYTF; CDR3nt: TGTGCCAGCAGCCCGACAGGAAGCCATGGCTACACCTTC
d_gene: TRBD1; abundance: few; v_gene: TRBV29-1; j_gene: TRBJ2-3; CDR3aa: CSVEGKGAGTDTQYF; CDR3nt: TGCAGCGTTGAAGGAAAGGGGGCTGGCACAGATACGCAGTATTTT
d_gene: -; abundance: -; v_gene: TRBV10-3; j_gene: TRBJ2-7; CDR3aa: CAIRTGPNGEQYF; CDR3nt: TGTGCCATCAGGACAGGACCGAACGGCGAGCAGTACTTC
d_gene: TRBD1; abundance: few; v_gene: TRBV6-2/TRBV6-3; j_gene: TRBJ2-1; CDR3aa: CASSSTGVSSYNEQFF; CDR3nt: TGTGCCAGCAGTTCGACAGGGGTGAGCTCCTACAATGAGCAGTTCTTC
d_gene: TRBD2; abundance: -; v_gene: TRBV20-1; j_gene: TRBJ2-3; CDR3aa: CSARWAGGPVSTDTQYF; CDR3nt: TGCAGTGCTAGGTGGGCGGGAGGGCCGGTTTCAACAGATACGCAGTATTTT
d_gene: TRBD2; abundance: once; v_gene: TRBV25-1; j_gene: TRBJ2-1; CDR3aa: CASSELASGSSYNEQFF; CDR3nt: TGTGCCAGCAGTGAACTGGCTAGCGGGAGCTCCTACAATGAGCAGTTCTTC
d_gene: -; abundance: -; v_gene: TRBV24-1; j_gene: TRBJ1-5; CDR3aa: CATSEGGFNQPQHF; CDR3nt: TGTGCCACCAGTGAGGGGGGATTCAATCAGCCCCAGCATTTT
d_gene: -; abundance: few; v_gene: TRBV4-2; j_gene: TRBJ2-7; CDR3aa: CASSQDRGREQYF; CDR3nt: TGTGCCAGCAGCCAAGACAGGGGGAGGGAGCAGTACTTC
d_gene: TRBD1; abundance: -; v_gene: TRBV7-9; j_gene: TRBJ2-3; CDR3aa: CASSSPGVTGQGSDTQYF; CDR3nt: TGTGCCAGCAGCTCTCCAGGGGTAACGGGACAGGGTTCAGATACGCAGTATTTT
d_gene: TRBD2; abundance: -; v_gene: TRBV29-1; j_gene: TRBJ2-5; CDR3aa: CSVLAGVGGTQYF; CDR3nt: TGCAGCGTCCTAGCGGGAGTAGGGGGGACCCAGTACTTC